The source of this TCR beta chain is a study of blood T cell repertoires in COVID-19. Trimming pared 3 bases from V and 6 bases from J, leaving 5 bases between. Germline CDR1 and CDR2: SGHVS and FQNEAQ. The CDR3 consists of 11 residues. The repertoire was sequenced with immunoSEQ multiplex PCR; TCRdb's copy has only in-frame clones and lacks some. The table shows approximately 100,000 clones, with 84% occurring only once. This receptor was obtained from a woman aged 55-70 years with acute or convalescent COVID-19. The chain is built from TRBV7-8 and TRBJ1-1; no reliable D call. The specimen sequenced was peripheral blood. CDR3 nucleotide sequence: TGTGCCAGCAGCTTCCTCGCTGAAGCTTTCTTT. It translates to CASSFLAEAFF. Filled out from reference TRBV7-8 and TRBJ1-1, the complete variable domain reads GAGVSQSPRYKVAKRGQDVALRCDPISGHVSLFWYQQALGQGPEFLTYFQNEAQLDKSGLPSDRFFAERPEGSVSTLKIQRTQQEDSAVYLCASSFLAEAFFGQGTRLTVV.